The 30 T cell receptor beta chains reported below all come from one sample, sequenced in a study of CD8+ T cells in alopecia areata. Extraction and reverse transcription of RNA yielded cDNA as the sequencing template. Produced via immunoSEQ multiplex PCR; TCRdb's table is partial and in-frame only. This table has 150,000 or so clones, approximately 49% appearing once. This sample comprised CD8+ T cells sorted from blood, obtained at week 0. The receptors shown here come from a human donor with alopecia areata.

The rearrangement joins TRBV7-8 to TRBJ2-1; TRBD2 aligns across 8 bases. Losses at the gene ends were 3 bases for V and 4 bases for J; bases not matched to a gene: 8. The CDR3 loop spans 16 amino acids. Germline V gives CDR1 SGHVS, CDR2 FQNEAQ. CDR3 nucleotides: TGTGCCAGCAGCTTGGTTAGCGGGACCGATTACAATGAGCAGTTCTTC. Its translation is CASSLVSGTDYNEQFF. The entire variable domain, with the rest obtained from reference TRBV7-8 and TRBJ2-1, is as follows: GAGVSQSPRYKVAKRGQDVALRCDPISGHVSLFWYQQALGQGPEFLTYFQNEAQLDKSGLPSDRFFAERPEGSVSTLKIQRTQQEDSAVYLCASSLVSGTDYNEQFFGPGTRLTVL.

The chain has TRBV5-1 and TRBJ2-7; D gene unclear. Germline-derived CDR1 and CDR2 are SGHRS and YFSETQ. Trimming cost V 1 base and J 3 bases, with 8 bases left between them. This CDR3 has 13 residues. Written as DNA, the CDR3 is TGCGCCAGCAGCTTGCAAGGGTTCTACGAGCAGTACTTC. Protein: CASSLQGFYEQYF.

The genes are TRBV5-6 and TRBJ1-6, with 9 bases fitting TRBD1. V lost 3 bases and J lost 11; bases outside the gene matches: 9. The CDR3 length is 15 residues. Germline loops: CDR1 SGHDT, CDR2 YYEEEE. CDR3 nucleotide sequence: TGTGCCAGCAGCTGGGACAGGGCCGTAGAGACACCCCTCCACTTT. It yields the protein CASSWDRAVETPLHF.

This chain links TRBV25-1 with TRBJ1-4; tentatively, D is TRBD1 (5 bases). Germline CDR1 MGHDK, CDR2 SYGVNS. The CDR3 sequence is 15 residues long. The ends were cut back, 2 bases at V and 7 bases at J, with 14 bases in the middle. The CDR3 DNA sequence: TGTGCCAGCAGTGAAGGGTCAGGGTCGAGTGAAAAACTGTTTTTT. Its protein is CASSEGSGSSEKLFF.

The CDR3 loop reads CASSLAQGAGGELFF. In DNA form, the CDR3 reads TGTGCCAGCAGTTTAGCCCAGGGGGCTGGCGGGGAGCTGTTTTTT. This chain joins TRBV27 and TRBJ2-2, with TRBD1 identical over 8 bases. Trimming removed 2 bases from V and 7 bases from J; junction bases left unmatched: 6. Germline V gene sequence: CDR1 MNHEY, CDR2 SMNVEV (reference sequence). The CDR3 covers 15 residues.

This clone appeared a single time. This chain uses TRBV30 with TRBJ2-5; D may be TRBD1 (6 bases). The CDR3 extends over 13 amino acids. Germline V gives CDR1 GTSNPN, CDR2 SVGIG (reference sequence). V lost 5 bases to trimming and J lost 4 bases, with 14 bases between them. The CDR3 reads CAWDTSGVETQYF. The CDR3 DNA is TGTGCCTGGGATACCTCAGGGGTAGAGACCCAGTACTTC.

The genes are TRBV2 and TRBJ2-3, with TRBD1 matching 7 bases. CDR3 length equals 12 residues. Trimming took 3 bases from V and 10 from J; bases not matched to a gene: 4. Looked up from germline, CDR1 is SNHLY and CDR2 is FYNNEI. The CDR3, as DNA: TGTGCCAGCAGTGATGGGACAGTTGCGCAGTATTTT. Its protein product is CASSDGTVAQYF. Together with reference TRBV2 and TRBJ2-3, the CDR3 gives the full variable domain: EPEVTQTPSHQVTQMGQEVILRCVPISNHLYFYWYRQILGQKVEFLVSFYNNEISEKSEIFDDQFSVERPDGSNFTLKIRSTKLEDSAMYFCASSDGTVAQYFGPGTRLTVL.

The genes are TRBV5-6 and TRBJ1-2; D uncertain. Trimming removed 0 bases from V and 6 bases from J, with 12 bases in between. CDR1 is SGHDT, CDR2 YYEEEE, per germline. The CDR3 covers 14 residues. CDR3 DNA sequence: TGTGCCAGCAGCTTGGCAACCGGGTTAAATGGCTACACCTTC. Amino acids: CASSLATGLNGYTF.

As DNA, the CDR3 is TGTGCCAGCAGCCCCCTAGGTGACAGGGGGCAGATGACGGAGCAGTACTTC. It specifies CASSPLGDRGQMTEQYF. The chain carries TRBV13 and TRBJ2-7; 10 nucleotides agree with TRBD1. CDR3 length: 17 amino acids. The V gene end was trimmed by 5 bases and the J gene end by 7 bases; junction bases not matched to a gene: 17. Germline V gives CDR1 PRHDT, CDR2 FYEKMQ (reference sequence).

The rearrangement links TRBV30 to TRBJ1-1; D remains unclear. The CDR3 is 11 residues long. V dropped 5 bases and J dropped 1 base, with 5 bases sitting between them. CDR1 is GTSNPN and CDR2 is SVGIG in the germline V gene (reference sequence). This CDR3 is CAWGRNTEAFF. In DNA, the CDR3 is TGTGCCTGGGGGAGGAACACTGAAGCTTTCTTT.

The J gene is TRBJ2-5, the V gene TRBV9; D not resolved. Germline V gene data show CDR1 as SGDLS and CDR2 as YYNGEE. V lost 0 bases and J lost 7, with 7 bases in between. The CDR3 has 12 residues. This chain's CDR3 is CASSVDWGTQYF. The CDR3 DNA is TGTGCCAGCAGCGTAGACTGGGGGACCCAGTACTTC.

The V and J genes are TRBV9 and TRBJ1-5; D is ambiguous. Trimming took off 3 bases at V and 7 bases at J, with 11 bases between the two ends. This CDR3 comprises 13 residues. Germline-derived CDR1 and CDR2 are SGDLS and YYNGEE. The CDR3 DNA is TGTGCCAGCAGCGGCCTTGAGGGACAGCCCCAGCATTTT. This sequence encodes CASSGLEGQPQHF.

The chain joins TRBV7-8 to TRBJ1-1; no definite D call. CDR3 length equals 14 residues. CDR1 SGHVS and CDR2 FQNEAQ come from the germline V gene. Trimming removed 4 bases at V and 8 bases at J, with 17 bases between. The CDR3 nucleotides read TGTGCCAGCAGCTCCCGGGCGCTTTCAGTGGAAGCTTTCTTT. Protein product: CASSSRALSVEAFF.

The rearrangement links TRBV13 to TRBJ2-7; 10 nucleotides match TRBD1. V dropped 4 bases and J dropped 5; count of bases not matched to a gene: 8. CDR1 is PRHDT and CDR2 is FYEKMQ in the germline V gene (reference sequence). The CDR3 contains 15 residues. DNA for the CDR3: TGTGCCAGCAGCTACCTACGGGACAGGGGCCACGAGCAGTACTTC. Translated: CASSYLRDRGHEQYF.

The J gene is TRBJ2-2, the V gene TRBV20-1; D unresolved. V was shortened by 5 bases and J by 5 bases, with 6 bases between the two germline ends. This CDR3 is 11 amino acids long. CDR1 is DFQATT, CDR2 SNEGSKA, per germline (reference sequence). CDR3 residues: CSASYTGELFF. The CDR3 DNA follows: TGCAGTGCTTCGTATACCGGGGAGCTGTTTTTT.

This clone was counted only a few times. This chain uses TRBV29-1 with TRBJ2-1, with TRBD2 matching 8 bases. CDR3 length: 12 amino acids. Trimming at V came to 2 bases and at J to 10 bases, leaving 4 bases not matched to a gene. Per germline, CDR1 SQVTM and CDR2 ANQGSEA. The CDR3 reads CSVEQRGREQFF. The DNA of the CDR3 is TGCAGCGTTGAACAGCGGGGGAGGGAGCAGTTCTTC.

This chain uses TRBV27 with TRBJ2-3; TRBD2 matches at 8 bases. Trimming cost V 8 bases and J 2 bases; bases outside gene matches: 9. This CDR3 region has 15 residues. CDR1 and CDR2 (germline): MNHEY, SMNVEV (reference sequence). CDR3 protein: CASGPSGYSTDTQYF. The CDR3 coding sequence is TGTGCCAGCGGACCTAGCGGGTACTCCACAGATACGCAGTATTTT.

The V and J genes are TRBV11-2 and TRBJ2-1; 12 bases align to TRBD2. This CDR3 has 15 residues. V shed 4 bases, J shed 6 bases, and the junction held 4 bases outside the gene matches. Germline lookup yields CDR1 SGHAT and CDR2 FQNNGV. CDR3 coding DNA: TGTGCCAGCAGCTCCCTAGCGGGGGGGCCCAATGAGCAGTTCTTC. Amino acids: CASSSLAGGPNEQFF.

This clone was detected only a few times. This chain links TRBV10-3 with TRBJ2-5; D is unresolved. This CDR3 region has 12 residues. V lost 4 bases and J 3 bases, leaving 6 bases between the germline ends. Germline V gives CDR1 ENHRY, CDR2 SYGVKD. CDR3 in amino acids: CAISGSEETQYF. The CDR3 DNA sequence: TGTGCCATCAGTGGGAGCGAAGAGACCCAGTACTTC.

The chain recombines TRBV7-2 with TRBJ2-7, with 7 bases aligning to TRBD1. J lost 4 bases, V lost 4 bases, and 4 bases had no gene match. This CDR3 spans 13 amino acids. Germline V gene sequence: CDR1 SGHTA, CDR2 FQGNSA. CDR3 in amino acids: CASSSRDRYEQYF. CDR3 in DNA: TGTGCCAGCAGCTCAAGGGACAGATACGAGCAGTACTTC.

This clone was found a few times. This chain links TRBV12-5 with TRBJ2-5, with 10 bases fitting TRBD1. V dropped 1 base and J dropped 4; count of bases not matched to a gene: 3. Germline CDR1 reads LGHNT; CDR2 reads FRNRAP. This CDR3 region has 15 residues. The CDR3, as DNA: TGTGCTAGTGGTTTGGCAGACAGGGGGCGAGAGACCCAGTACTTC. Amino acids: CASGLADRGRETQYF.

In its sample, this clone was seen a few times. This sequence joins TRBV7-9 and TRBJ2-1, with TRBD1 matching 8 bases. CDR3 size: 13 residues. V gave up 4 bases and J gave up 8 bases; unmatched junction bases: 4. The germline V gene has CDR1 SEHNR and CDR2 FQNEAQ (reference sequence). DNA for the CDR3: TGTGCCAGCAGCTCGGACAGGGTCTATGAGCAGTTCTTC. The encoded protein is CASSSDRVYEQFF.

The chain has TRBV10-3 and TRBJ1-2; TRBD1 might be the D (5 bases). From germline, CDR1 is ENHRY and CDR2 SYGVKD. V shed 5 bases and J shed 4 bases, with 8 bases lying between them. The CDR3 is 12 residues long. The CDR3 bases are TGTGCCATCAGTTCGACAGCCTATGGCTACACCTTC. Translating gives CAISSTAYGYTF.

The sample holds a few counts of this clone. The chain uses TRBV4-2 and TRBJ2-7, with D maybe TRBD2 (6 bases). Between the trimmed V and J ends, which lost 4 bases and 5 bases, there was a span of 15 bases. CDR3 length: 14 residues. Germline V gene lookup returns CDR1 LGHNA and CDR2 YNFKEQ. This CDR3 is CASSLGTGEHEQYF. The CDR3 nucleotides read TGTGCCAGCAGCCTGGGGACTGGGGAGCACGAGCAGTACTTC.

This clone has only a few counts. The chain couples TRBV10-3 to TRBJ2-2; the D gene is possibly TRBD1 (6 bases). CDR1 ENHRY and CDR2 SYGVKD come from the germline V gene. V was clipped by 8 bases and J by 3 bases, with 13 bases between them. This CDR3 region has 14 residues. The CDR3 loop reads CAIWDDRHTGELFF. CDR3 coding DNA: TGTGCCATCTGGGATGACAGGCACACCGGGGAGCTGTTTTTT.

The genes are TRBV6-5 and TRBJ2-3; D gene uncertain. The V and J ends lost 0 bases and 2 bases respectively, with 3 bases between them. Germline V lookup: CDR1 MNHEY, CDR2 SVGAGI. The CDR3 totals 13 residues. The CDR3 DNA reads as TGTGCCAGCAGTTACTCGATCACAGATACGCAGTATTTT. It specifies CASSYSITDTQYF.

CDR3 residues: CASSETLAGGPGDIQYF. Written as DNA, the CDR3 is TGTGCCAGCAGTGAAACACTAGCGGGGGGGCCCGGAGACATTCAGTACTTC. The V gene is TRBV2, the J gene TRBJ2-4; 13 nucleotides agree with TRBD2. The length of the CDR3 is 17 residues. J gave up 8 bases and V 2 bases, and 9 bases lay outside the gene matches. CDR1 is SNHLY, CDR2 FYNNEI, per germline. Filled out from reference TRBV2 and TRBJ2-4, the complete variable domain reads EPEVTQTPSHQVTQMGQEVILRCVPISNHLYFYWYRQILGQKVEFLVSFYNNEISEKSEIFDDQFSVERPDGSNFTLKIRSTKLEDSAMYFCASSETLAGGPGDIQYFGAGTRLSVL.

The rearrangement links TRBV2 to TRBJ2-5, with D possibly matching TRBD1 (5 bases). CDR1 is SNHLY and CDR2 is FYNNEI in the germline V gene. The CDR3 is made up of 15 amino acids. V shed 4 bases and J shed 2 bases, with 14 bases lying between them. The DNA of the CDR3 is TGTGCCAGCAGTGCATCAGGGATGGAACAAGAGACCCAGTACTTC. This encodes CASSASGMEQETQYF.

V usage is TRBV13 and J usage is TRBJ2-5; 7 nucleotides align to TRBD1. The V segment lost 4 bases and the J segment 4 bases; nucleotides outside the gene matches: 3. The CDR3 extends over 13 amino acids. Germline V gene lookup returns CDR1 PRHDT and CDR2 FYEKMQ (reference sequence). CDR3 region: CASSSGQRETQYF. The CDR3 DNA reads TGTGCCAGCAGCTCGGGACAGAGAGAGACCCAGTACTTC.

This clone was detected a few times. This chain joins TRBV6-5 and TRBJ2-3, with 12 nucleotides matching TRBD2. J was trimmed by 4 bases and V by 2 bases; bases with no gene match: 4. This CDR3 has 16 residues. Looked up from germline, CDR1 is MNHEY and CDR2 is SVGAGI. CDR3 residues: CASSYRTSGEADTQYF. CDR3 bases: TGTGCCAGCAGTTACCGGACTAGCGGGGAAGCAGATACGCAGTATTTT.